A single sample gave rise to the 23 T cell receptor beta chains below, sequenced in a study of blood T cell repertoires in COVID-19. Assay used: immunoSEQ multiplex PCR; TCRdb lists only in-frame clones, some missing. The sample includes more than 110,000 clones, roughly 75% of them seen just once. The specimen was PBMCs or T cells enriched from blood (not recorded which). The receptors were gathered from a woman aged 45-59 years who had recovered from COVID-19.

This chain uses TRBV20-1 with TRBJ2-2; possibly TRBD2 for D (5 bases). Trimming took 3 bases from V and 5 from J, leaving 10 bases between them. The CDR3 runs to 13 residues. Germline V gene sequence: CDR1 DFQATT, CDR2 SNEGSKA (reference sequence). CDR3 amino acids: CSASRGMTGELFF. DNA for the CDR3: TGCAGTGCTAGTAGAGGGATGACCGGGGAGCTGTTTTTT.

This rearrangement joins TRBV10-2 to TRBJ1-2; D remains unclear. V was pared by 5 bases and J by 4 bases, with 8 bases between. Germline V CDR1 and CDR2: WSHSY, SAAADI. The CDR3 loop spans 12 amino acids. The CDR3 sequence: CASSSGSYGYTF. The CDR3 DNA sequence: TGCGCCAGCAGTAGCGGGTCCTATGGCTACACCTTC.

The V gene is TRBV28, the J gene TRBJ2-4; D is possibly TRBD2 (5 bases). Germline V gene lookup returns CDR1 MDHEN and CDR2 SYDVKM. V was clipped by 7 bases and J by 0 bases, with 16 bases between them. The CDR3 totals 16 residues. The CDR3 DNA sequence: TGTGCCAGCACCACCTGGACGGACTTAGCCAAAAACATTCAGTACTTC. This encodes CASTTWTDLAKNIQYF.

This chain links TRBV5-1 with TRBJ1-2; D is undetermined. CDR3 size: 15 residues. Germline loops: CDR1 SGHRS, CDR2 YFSETQ. The V gene lost 0 bases and the J gene lost 3 bases, with 12 bases spanning the gap. The CDR3 sequence is CASSLAGAVDYGYTF. The CDR3 coding sequence is TGCGCCAGCAGCTTGGCCGGCGCGGTGGACTATGGCTACACCTTC.

CDR3 amino acids: CASSLARANYGYTF. Here the CDR3 DNA reads TGTGCCAGCAGCTTAGCGCGGGCTAACTATGGCTACACCTTC. V and J are TRBV7-9 and TRBJ1-2; D not certain. The CDR3 spans 14 residues. Per germline, CDR1 SEHNR and CDR2 FQNEAQ (reference sequence). Trimming removed 0 bases from V and 0 bases from J, with 5 bases in between.

The chain is built from TRBV24-1 and TRBJ2-3; 7 bases match TRBD1. This CDR3 contains 16 residues. V shed 6 bases and J 0 bases; nucleotides not matched to a gene: 8. Per germline, CDR1 KGHDR and CDR2 SFDVKD. The CDR3 loop reads CATSTTGTVSTDTQYF. In nucleotides, the CDR3 is TGTGCCACCAGTACAACCGGGACAGTTAGCACAGATACGCAGTATTTT.

The V gene is TRBV9, the J gene TRBJ2-7, with D hard to call. V shed 0 bases and J shed 1 base, with 8 bases lying between them. Looked up from germline, CDR1 is SGDLS and CDR2 is YYNGEE. The CDR3 contains 14 residues. CDR3 protein: CASSVATASYEQYF. CDR3 nucleotide sequence: TGTGCCAGCAGCGTAGCCACTGCTTCCTACGAGCAGTACTTC.

Concerning this clone: At one end, the junction sequence differs from germline, possibly due to a read error. The rearrangement uses TRBV9 and TRBJ1-2, with TRBD1 matching over 9 bases. Germline V gene sequence: CDR1 SGDLS, CDR2 YYNGEE. CDR3 size: 14 residues. The CDR3, as DNA: TGTGCCTGCAGCACCGGACAGGGGAACTATGGCTACACCTTC. This codes for CACSTGQGNYGYTF. The full variable domain, completed using reference TRBV9 and TRBJ1-2, is DSGVTQTPKHLITATGQRVTLRCSPRSGDLSVYWYQQSLDQGLQFLIQYYNGEERAKGNILERFSAQQFPDLHSELNLSSLELGDSALYFCACSTGQGNYGYTFGSGTRLTVV.

J is TRBJ2-7 and V is TRBV19, with TRBD1 as a possible D gene (6 bases). CDR1 is LNHDA and CDR2 is SQIVND in the germline V gene (reference sequence). The V end was cut by 6 bases, the J end by 0 bases, with 9 bases between. CDR3 size: 13 residues. The CDR3 spells CASSAQGSYEQYV. CDR3 nucleotides: TGTGCCAGTAGCGCACAGGGCTCCTACGAGCAGTACGTC.

This clone was counted a few times. V usage is TRBV7-9 and J usage is TRBJ1-5, with D uncertain. Per germline, CDR1 SEHNR and CDR2 FQNEAQ (reference sequence). There are 13 residues in the CDR3. V dropped 3 bases and J dropped 5 bases, with 8 bases sitting between them. Written as DNA, the CDR3 is TGTGCCAGCAGCTTGGCAGGCGATCAGCCCCAGCATTTT. Translation: CASSLAGDQPQHF.

This clone was counted a few times. The chain recombines TRBV29-1 with TRBJ1-1; 7 positions match TRBD1. From germline, CDR1 is SQVTM and CDR2 ANQGSEA. After removal of 0 bases from V and 5 bases from J, the junction contained 3 bases not matched to a gene. CDR3 length: 13 residues. CDR3 protein: CSVEDSRGTEAFF. The CDR3 bases are TGCAGCGTTGAAGATTCCAGGGGGACTGAAGCTTTCTTT.

The chain combines TRBV19 with TRBJ1-2; D is unclear. The germline V gene encodes CDR1 LNHDA and CDR2 SQIVND (reference sequence). Trimming cost V 8 bases and J 0 bases, with 16 bases left between them. CDR3 length: 15 amino acids. CDR3 sequence: CASSPGTTANYGYTF. CDR3 nucleotides: TGTGCCAGTTCTCCCGGAACTACGGCTAACTATGGCTACACCTTC. The variable domain in full, completed from reference TRBV19 and TRBJ1-2, reads DGGITQSPKYLFRKEGQNVTLSCEQNLNHDAMYWYRQDPGQGLRLIYYSQIVNDFQKGDIAEGYSVSREKKESFPLTVTSAQKNPTAFYLCASSPGTTANYGYTFGSGTRLTVV.

V and J are TRBV5-1 and TRBJ2-3; D ambiguous. The CDR3 spans 14 residues. Germline loops: CDR1 SGHRS, CDR2 YFSETQ. Trimming stripped 0 bases from V and 2 bases from J, with 7 bases between. The CDR3 here is CASSLGQVTDTQYF. In DNA, the CDR3 is TGCGCCAGCAGCTTGGGGCAGGTCACAGATACGCAGTATTTT. Complete variable domain (other parts from reference TRBV5-1 and TRBJ2-3): KAGVTQTPRYLIKTRGQQVTLSCSPISGHRSVSWYQQTPGQGLQFLFEYFSETQRNKGNFPGRFSGRQFSNSRSEMNVSTLELGDSALYLCASSLGQVTDTQYFGPGTRLTVL.

The chain employs TRBV5-1 and TRBJ2-3; 8 positions match TRBD1. The CDR3 runs 16 residues. V dropped 0 bases and J dropped 2; count of bases not matched to a gene: 5. Per the germline V gene, CDR1 is SGHRS and CDR2 is YFSETQ. CDR3 DNA: TGCGCCAGCAGCTTGGACAGGGGGATTGTCACAGATACGCAGTATTTT. The encoded protein is CASSLDRGIVTDTQYF.

V and J are TRBV10-3 and TRBJ2-5; the match to TRBD2 covers 12 bases. The CDR3 is 14 amino acids. CDR1 ENHRY and CDR2 SYGVKD come from the germline V gene. J gave up 5 bases and V 8 bases, and 6 bases lay outside the gene matches. CDR3 coding DNA: TGTGCCATCCGTCCTAGCGGGGGGGATGAGACCCAGTACTTC. This sequence encodes CAIRPSGGDETQYF.

The chain couples TRBV7-2 to TRBJ2-7, with TRBD1 matching over 9 bases. The CDR3 runs to 15 residues. CDR1 is SGHTA and CDR2 is FQGNSA in the germline V gene. V trimming: 5 bases; J trimming: 2 bases; junction bases outside the gene matches: 7. The CDR3 DNA reads TGTGCCAGCAGCGCAGGGACAGGGTTCACCTACGAGCAGTACTTC. Its protein product is CASSAGTGFTYEQYF.

This chain uses TRBV6-5 with TRBJ2-2; TRBD1 is a possible D gene (6 bases). Germline CDR1 and CDR2: MNHEY and SVGAGI. This CDR3 spans 14 amino acids. Between the trimmed V and J ends, which lost 6 bases and 3 bases, there was a span of 11 bases. CDR3 loop: CASRPGADTGELFF. The CDR3 region has the DNA TGTGCCAGCAGGCCAGGGGCCGACACCGGGGAGCTGTTTTTT.

The V gene is TRBV28, the J gene TRBJ2-5; D is undetermined. Per germline, CDR1 MDHEN and CDR2 SYDVKM. V shed 1 base and J shed 3 bases, with 9 bases lying between them. The CDR3 length is 14 residues. CDR3 DNA: TGTGCCAGCAGTTTATTCCCTGGAGAAGAGACCCAGTACTTC. Its translation is CASSLFPGEETQYF.

V usage is TRBV3-1 (or the pseudogene TRBV3-2) and J usage is TRBJ2-3; 12 nucleotides agree with TRBD2. The CDR3 has 17 residues. The trim removed 3 bases at V and 7 bases at J, leaving 11 bases unmatched. Germline assignment: CDR1 LGHDT and CDR2 YNNKEL (reference sequence). CDR3 in DNA: TGTGCCAGCAGCCAGCCTTCTAGCGGGGGGGGCGCCCATACGCAGTATTTT. Amino acid sequence: CASSQPSSGGGAHTQYF.

This clone occurred once. The chain has TRBV6-2 or TRBV6-3 and TRBJ1-5; 11 bases are shared with TRBD1. There are 20 residues in the CDR3. The junction had 16 bases not matched to a gene; V was cut back by 2 bases and J by 4 bases. Germline V gives CDR1 MNHEY, CDR2 SVGEGT. The CDR3 is CASSYPSGQGVYLVNQPQHF. Here the CDR3 DNA reads TGTGCCAGCAGTTACCCCTCGGGACAGGGGGTTTATTTGGTTAATCAGCCCCAGCATTTT.

V usage is TRBV18 and J usage is TRBJ1-5; 8 bases map to TRBD1. J gave up 1 base and V 3 bases, and 5 bases lay outside the gene matches. The germline V gene encodes CDR1 KGHSH and CDR2 LQKENI. This CDR3 has 16 residues. For the CDR3, the DNA is TGTGCCAGCTCACCCCAGGGGGCAGGAAGCAATCAGCCCCAGCATTTT. This translates into CASSPQGAGSNQPQHF.

The chain has TRBV3-1 (or the pseudogene TRBV3-2) and TRBJ2-5; TRBD1 aligns across 7 bases. The CDR3 covers 13 residues. The V and J ends lost 4 bases and 2 bases, in that order; junction bases with no gene match: 1. Germline V gives CDR1 LGHDT, CDR2 YNNKEL (reference sequence). The CDR3 region is CASSLGQQETQYF. The DNA of the CDR3 is TGTGCCAGCAGCCTGGGACAGCAAGAGACCCAGTACTTC.

The chain combines TRBV7-8 with TRBJ1-2; D is possibly TRBD1 (6 bases). Deletions cut 5 bases from V and 4 bases from J, with 14 bases between. Germline loops: CDR1 SGHVS, CDR2 FQNEAQ. This CDR3 is built from 14 residues. The CDR3 sequence: CASSKYGQTYGYTF. Written as DNA, the CDR3 is TGTGCCAGCAGCAAATATGGACAGACCTATGGCTACACCTTC.